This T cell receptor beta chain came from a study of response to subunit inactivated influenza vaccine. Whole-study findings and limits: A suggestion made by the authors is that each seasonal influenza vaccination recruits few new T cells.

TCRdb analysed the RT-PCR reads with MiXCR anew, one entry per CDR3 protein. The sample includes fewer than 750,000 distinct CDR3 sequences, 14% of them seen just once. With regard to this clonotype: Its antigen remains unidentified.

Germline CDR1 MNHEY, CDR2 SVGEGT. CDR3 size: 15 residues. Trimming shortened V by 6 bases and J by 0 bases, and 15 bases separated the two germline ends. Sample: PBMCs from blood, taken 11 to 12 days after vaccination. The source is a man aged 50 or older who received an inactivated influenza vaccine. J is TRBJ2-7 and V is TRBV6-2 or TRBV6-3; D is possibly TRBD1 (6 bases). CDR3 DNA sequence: TGTGCCAGCAGAGAGACAGGAGTCGGCTCCTACGAGCAGTACTTC. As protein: CASRETGVGSYEQYF.